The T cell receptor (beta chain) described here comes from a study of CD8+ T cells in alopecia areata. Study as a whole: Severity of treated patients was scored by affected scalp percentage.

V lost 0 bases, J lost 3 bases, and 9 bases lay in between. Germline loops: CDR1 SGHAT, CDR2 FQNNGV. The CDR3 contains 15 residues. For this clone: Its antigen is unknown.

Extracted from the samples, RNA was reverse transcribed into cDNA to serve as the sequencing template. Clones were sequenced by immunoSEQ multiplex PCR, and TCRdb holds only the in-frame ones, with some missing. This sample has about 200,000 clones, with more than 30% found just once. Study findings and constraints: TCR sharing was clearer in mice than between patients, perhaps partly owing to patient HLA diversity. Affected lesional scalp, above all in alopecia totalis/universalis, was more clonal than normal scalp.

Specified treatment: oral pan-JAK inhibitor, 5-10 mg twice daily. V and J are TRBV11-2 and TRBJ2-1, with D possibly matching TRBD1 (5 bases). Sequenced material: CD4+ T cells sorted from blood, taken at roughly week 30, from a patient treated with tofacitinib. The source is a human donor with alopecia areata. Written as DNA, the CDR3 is TGTGCCAGCAGCTTAGAACAGGCTAACTACAATGAGCAGTTCTTC. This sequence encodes CASSLEQANYNEQFF.